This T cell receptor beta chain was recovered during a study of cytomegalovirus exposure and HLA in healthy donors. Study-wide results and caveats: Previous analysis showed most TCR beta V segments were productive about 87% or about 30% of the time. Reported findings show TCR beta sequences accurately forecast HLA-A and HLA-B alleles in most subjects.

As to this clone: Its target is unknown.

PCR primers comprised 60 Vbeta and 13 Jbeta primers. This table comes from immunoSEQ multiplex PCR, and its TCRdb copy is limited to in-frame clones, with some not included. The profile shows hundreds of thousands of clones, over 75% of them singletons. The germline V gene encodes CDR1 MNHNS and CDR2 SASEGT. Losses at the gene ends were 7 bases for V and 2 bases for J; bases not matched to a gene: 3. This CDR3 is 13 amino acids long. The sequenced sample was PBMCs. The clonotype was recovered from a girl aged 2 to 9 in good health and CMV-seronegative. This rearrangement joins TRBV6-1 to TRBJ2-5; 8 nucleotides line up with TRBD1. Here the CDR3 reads CASNDRGQETQYF. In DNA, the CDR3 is TGTGCCAGCAACGACAGGGGACAAGAGACCCAGTACTTC.